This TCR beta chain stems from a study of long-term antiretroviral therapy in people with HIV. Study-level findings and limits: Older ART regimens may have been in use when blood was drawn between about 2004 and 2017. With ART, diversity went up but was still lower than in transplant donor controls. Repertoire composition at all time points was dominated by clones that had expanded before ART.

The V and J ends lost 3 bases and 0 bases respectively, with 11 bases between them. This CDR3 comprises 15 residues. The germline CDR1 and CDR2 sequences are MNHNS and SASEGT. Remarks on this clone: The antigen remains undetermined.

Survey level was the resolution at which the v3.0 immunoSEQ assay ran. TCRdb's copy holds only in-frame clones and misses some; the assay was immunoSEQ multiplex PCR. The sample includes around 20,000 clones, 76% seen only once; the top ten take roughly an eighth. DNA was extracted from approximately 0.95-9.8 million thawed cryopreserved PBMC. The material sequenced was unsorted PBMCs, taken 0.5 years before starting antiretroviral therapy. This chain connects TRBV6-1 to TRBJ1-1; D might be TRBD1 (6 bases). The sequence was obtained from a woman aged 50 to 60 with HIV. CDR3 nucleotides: TGTGCCAGCAGTGATGGGGACATGCTGAACACTGAAGCTTTCTTT. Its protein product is CASSDGDMLNTEAFF.